Below, one T cell receptor beta chain is given with its context. Which antigen it targets is not known. Base qualities are not provided; no much larger clone lies one nucleotide away. To prepare the library, the immunoSEQ multiplex PCR assay was applied. For the multiplex PCR, a mixture combining 60 forward primers for TCR Vbeta segments and 13 reverse primers for TCR Jbeta segments was used. The CDR3 region of rearranged TCR beta genes was amplified from genomic DNA by a multiplex PCR assay. On the Illumina HiSeq System, the amplified TCR beta libraries were sequenced as 87-base-pair reads. The published analysis was carried out like this. Across the 500 to 700 repertoires, a later analysis counted 60 million to 90 million unique TCR beta chains, 9.5 million to 13 million of which were shared by at least two donors. Raw reads were error-corrected and collapsed into unique sequences by a nearest-neighbor algorithm in which closely related sequences were merged to remove PCR and sequencing errors. To assign V, D and J gene segments, CDR3 sequences were aligned to IMGT reference sequences. For a sequence to be retained, at least a six-nucleotide match to both a V gene segment and a J gene segment was required. A rearrangement was called productive if the CDR3 had no stop codons and remained in frame with V and J, and every other rearrangement was called non-productive. CDR3 was defined by IMGT convention, running from the second conserved V-encoded cysteine to the conserved J-encoded phenylalanine. The earlier analysis of about 610 of the donors excluded any sequence lacking an unambiguous match to a single V gene segment. An earlier analysis of several hundred of the donors called V segments functional above 56.7% productive rearrangements and segregating when the between-donor standard deviation exceeded 5%. To diagnose cytomegalovirus status from the catalog of TCR beta chain sequences, a statistical classification framework was built. V and J gene assignment, in a later analysis, came from comparing TCR nucleotide sequences with IMGT/GENE-DB human TR gene sequences. Using the TCRdist pipeline, a later analysis assigned CDR3 sequences along with most-parsimonious VDJ recombination scenarios. In a later analysis, each TCR beta chain was defined by its CDR3 amino acid sequence together with its V-gene family, and reads lacking a unique V-gene family were excluded. To address suspected cross-contamination and a sequencing artifact, a later analysis removed around 600 highly shared, low-generation-probability nucleotide sequences. In a later analysis, a clonal expansion index was calculated for each public chain from normalized within-repertoire ranks of inferred template counts. In a later analysis, generation probabilities were computed with a VDJ recombination model fitted to out-of-frame rearrangements, and the resulting probabilities were checked against IGoR. In a later analysis, hypergeometric tests were used to score TCR-TCR, TCR-HLA and TCR-CMV co-occurrence, with a repertoire-size bias correction applied to TCR pairs. To estimate false discovery rates, a later analysis permuted the HLA or CMV assignments 20 times. In a later analysis, co-occurring TCRs were grouped using DBSCAN, with TCRdist sequence similarity added in when clustering inside HLA-allele-positive subsets. Repertoires with fewer than 30,000 or more than 120,000 public chains, plus five repertoires with anomalous nucleotide sharing, were excluded from co-occurrence clustering. TCRdb re-hosts the immuneACCESS table, in-frame sequences only. Its copies lack some clones; in the studies checked, an unresolved V gene accounts for under half of them, and the cause for the rest is not known. That table furnishes V, J and clone size, whereas the DNA furnished D and trimming. This sample holds fewer than 250,000 clones; 70% to 80% were observed only once. The ten most abundant clones make up approximately 1.4% of the sample.

The germline V and J ends show losses of 6 bases and 7 bases respectively, and no gene match explains 5 bases of the junction. From the germline V gene, CDR1 is MDHEN and CDR2 is SYDVKM. The CDR3, cysteine through phenylalanine, is 14 amino acids long. The read is trimmed to its CDR3 DNA, 42 bases read in frame from base 1. This sample is drawn from a study of cytomegalovirus exposure and HLA in healthy donors (dated by TCRdb to about 2017). As for the study more broadly: According to an earlier analysis of 550 to 700 of the donors, about 180 million T cells yielded roughly 110 million unique TCR beta sequences and approximately 300 Gb of sequence data. An early release covering more than 500 HLA-typed donors comprised about 320 gigabases of sequencing data and around 80 million unique TCR sequences. Of the approximately 400 genotyped donors, approximately 82% fell in the genetic ancestry cluster associated with self-reported Caucasian donors. The aim of the study was to test whether cataloging public T cell receptors could identify signatures of past pathogen exposure. Using immunosequencing, the study profiled T cell repertoires from 500 to 800 subjects and related those repertoires to cytomegalovirus serostatus. A separate validation cohort of roughly 130 different subjects was used in addition to the 666-subject first cohort. To predict cytomegalovirus infection status, the study combined high-throughput TCR immunosequencing, statistical association of individual TCRs with disease status, and machine learning. In a later analysis, previously published TCR beta repertoires from roughly 710 donors were re-analyzed and high-resolution HLA genotyping was added so that TCR occurrence patterns could be studied. Rather than using new phenotypic data, the later analysis identified candidate immune exposures from TCR beta sequences and from how often those sequences occurred across donors. An earlier analysis of nearly 600 of the donors applied high-throughput TCR beta sequencing to assess whether each TCR beta V gene segment acted as functional or pseudogenic. Donor age, sex, ethnicity and CMV serostatus were collected together with the repertoire data. Genome-wide SNP genotypes for about three fifths of the 666 donors were used in a later genetic analysis, which treated that subset as a discovery cohort. Every repertoire in the discovery cohort had been generated on one and the same sequencing platform. HLA typing covered class I and class II loci at four-digit resolution. The number of typed donors differed by locus: about 620-640 for A, B, C, DRB1 and DQB1; approximately 520 for DQA1; some 610 for DPA1; and 450 to 480 for DPB1. Four or five DR-DQ haplotypes were handled as single units for association and clustering because linkage in the cohort was strong. On average, roughly 250,000 unique TCR beta nucleotide sequences were sequenced per donor among some 420 genotyped donors of the cohort, with around 19% of those sequences being non-productive. General study outcomes and caveats: A total of fewer than 200 TCR beta chains were listed by the study as associated with cytomegalovirus. A further reported finding was that TCR beta sequences accurately predicted the HLA-A and HLA-B alleles for most subjects in the first cohort. The authors suggested that the approach could potentially be extended to other disease states and immunological phenotypes. The 87-base-pair reads could not distinguish some IMGT-functional V segments, including TRBV6-2 and TRBV6-3, so those segments were excluded. An earlier analysis of around 500 of the donors showed that most TCR beta V segments appeared in productive rearrangements either about 90% or about 30% of the time, which broadly matched IMGT annotations. Approximately 16 rarely observed V segments, including chromosome 9 orphons, were excluded from the earlier analysis of about 610 of the donors because counts were too low. Because some donors lacked HLA typing at each locus, the association tests relied only on the typed subset. According to a later analysis, most CMV-associated TCR beta chains appeared to be HLA-restricted, and the HLA associations seemed to be driven largely by CMV exposure. In a later analysis, TCR association rates were found to vary across HLA loci, with the most associated TCRs seen for DRB1 alleles and the fewest for HLA-C alleles. Roughly uniform sequencing depth across donors was assumed in presence/absence analyses, although this assumption may not hold. In a later analysis, more than 15,000 TCR beta sequences were associated with specific HLA alleles at a false discovery rate of 0.05. Three of the identified cytomegalovirus-associated TCR beta chains were confirmed in vitro to be specific for cytomegalovirus antigens. Most TCR sequences were seen in very few donors, while some public TCRs were found in many individuals. This cohort had only TCR beta chains sequenced, and the lack of alpha or paired-chain data limited which features could be detected. According to a later analysis, parvovirus B19, influenza, CMV and Epstein-Barr virus appeared linked to several top co-occurrence clusters. In both the original and validation cohorts, the classifier was reported to diagnose cytomegalovirus status with high specificity and sensitivity. In a later genetic analysis, fewer N-insertions in productive TCRs were reported among donors in an Asian-associated ancestry cluster than the roughly 640-donor mean. Immune exposure information for the cohort was limited to CMV serostatus. A cluster of highly shared sequence variants was judged likely to be a technical artifact of the sequencing pipeline. Correlated functional status among segregating V segments might be attributable to linkage disequilibrium, but an unknown experimental factor could not be ruled out. In a later analysis, HLA-associated TCR beta chains were found to be more clonally expanded and to have lower generation probabilities than equally common non-associated chains. When HLA alleles, especially DR and DQ, strongly co-occurred, attributing TCR associations to individual alleles was difficult. V-gene and J-gene trimming of TCR beta chains was associated with a missense DCLRE1C variant in a later genetic analysis, and the association was replicated in an independent cohort.

The cohort comprised more than 550 healthy bone marrow donors. At the time of sampling, all cohort members were nominally healthy, though unrecorded immune exposures were likely present. The donor tested CMV seronegative and was one of the 352 seronegative cohort members. Every donor gave a peripheral blood sample, and the peripheral blood mononuclear cells from that sample were used for TCR beta sequencing. The Qiagen DNeasy Blood Extraction Kit was used to extract genomic DNA from the blood cell samples. The V gene is TRBV28 and the J gene is TRBJ1-5; TRBD1 lines up with 11 middle nucleotides. The origin of this receptor is a woman between 45 and 60 years old in good health and CMV-seronegative. The sample taken for sequencing was PBMCs. The CDR3 corresponds to CASRDRGLGQPQHF. DNA sequence: TGTGCCAGCAGGGACAGGGGGCTAGGGCAGCCCCAGCATTTT.